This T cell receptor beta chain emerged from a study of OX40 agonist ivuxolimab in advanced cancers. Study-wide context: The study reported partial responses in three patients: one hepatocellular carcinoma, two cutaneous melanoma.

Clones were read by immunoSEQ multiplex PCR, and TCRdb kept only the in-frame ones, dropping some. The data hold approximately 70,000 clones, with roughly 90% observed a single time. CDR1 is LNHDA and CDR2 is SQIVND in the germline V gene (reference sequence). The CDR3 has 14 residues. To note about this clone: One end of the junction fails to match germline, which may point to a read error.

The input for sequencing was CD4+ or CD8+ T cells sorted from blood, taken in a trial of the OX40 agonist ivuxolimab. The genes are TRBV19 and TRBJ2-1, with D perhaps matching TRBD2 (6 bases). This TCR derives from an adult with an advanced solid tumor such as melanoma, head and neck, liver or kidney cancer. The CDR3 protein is CASSIMTGVSEQFF. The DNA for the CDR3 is TGTGCAAGTAGTATTATGACGGGAGTATCTGAGCAGTTCTTC. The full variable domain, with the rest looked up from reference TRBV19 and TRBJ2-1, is DGGITQSPKYLFRKEGQNVTLSCEQNLNHDAMYWYRQDPGQGLRLIYYSQIVNDFQKGDIAEGYSVSREKKESFPLTVTSAQKNPTAFYLCASSIMTGVSEQFFGPGTRLTVL.